This note documents a single T cell receptor (beta chain) sequence. The antigen is not known. Time point here: baseline, week 1 (first vaccination visit). Treatment denoted: pre-vaccination baseline after standard-of-care therapy. The data derive from a study of a mutant IDH1 vaccine in newly diagnosed glioma. The CDR3 contains 17 residues. The ends were cut back, 2 bases at V and 2 bases at J, with 18 bases in the middle. Germline CDR1 is GTSNPN and CDR2 is SVGIG (reference sequence). The data were produced by immunoSEQ multiplex PCR, yet TCRdb's version contains in-frame clones alone and is incomplete. The profile shows about 68,000 clones, 75% to 85% of them singletons. Study-level results: Changes to the top peripheral T cell clonotypes appeared unrelated to pseudoprogression.

The receptor was isolated from a man between 45 and 60 years old with glioma. V is TRBV30 and J is TRBJ1-4; possible D gene TRBD1, 5 bases. The input for sequencing was PBMCs, taken from a glioma patient treated with radiotherapy, temozolomide or both. CDR3 coding DNA: TGTGCCTGGAGTCAAGGGGAGGGAGGGTCGACTAATGAAAAACTGTTTTTT. It translates to CAWSQGEGGSTNEKLFF.